Below are 20 T cell receptor beta chains sequenced from a single sample in a study of T cell repertoires in cytomegalovirus infection. TCRdb analysed the reads with MiXCR anew, one entry per CDR3 protein. The data show almost 550,000 distinct CDR3 sequences, approximately 15% seen once. Sequencing input: CD8+ T cells from PBMCs. These receptors came from a human donor in good health (CMV status not recorded). Some clones in this sample may be carry-over from other donors' samples.

Concerning this clonotype itself: This may be a read error, as it is one base from a much larger clone. The CDR3 carries no conserved terminal phenylalanine or tryptophan, so it likely arises from a read error. The rearrangement links TRBV2 to TRBJ1-5; no definite D call. Trimming took 5 bases from V and 7 from J, leaving 9 bases between them. The CDR3 contains 12 residues. Germline-derived CDR1 and CDR2 are SNHLY and FYNNEI. The CDR3 spells CASSSRRQPQHV. DNA for the CDR3: TGTGCCAGCAGTTCTAGACGGCAGCCCCAGCATGTT.

This clonotype was detected a few times. V and J are TRBV15 and TRBJ2-1; D remains unclear. Germline CDR1 is LNHNV and CDR2 is YYDKDF (reference sequence). The CDR3 length is 16 residues. Trimming stripped 0 bases from V and 5 bases from J, with 14 bases between. The CDR3 DNA follows: TGTGCCACCAGCAGAGATAGGGCGACAAATAACAATGAGCAGTTCTTC. Its protein is CATSRDRATNNNEQFF.

This clonotype was found a few times. The rearrangement joins TRBV9 to TRBJ1-5; TRBD1 is a possible D gene (5 bases). Germline CDR1 is SGDLS and CDR2 is YYNGEE. CDR3 size: 15 residues. V was cut by 4 bases and J by 3 bases, with 14 bases left in between. The DNA for the CDR3 is TGTGCCAGCAGCCCCGGAGCGGGACTCAATCAGCCCCAGCATTTT. This gives the protein CASSPGAGLNQPQHF.

Ten or more counts support this clonotype. The chain carries TRBV12-3 or TRBV12-4 and TRBJ2-7; perhaps TRBD1 as D (5 bases). V was pared by 3 bases and J by 1 base, with 10 bases between. This CDR3 region has 14 residues. CDR3 bases: TGTGCCAGCAGTTTGGACACCCGGTCCTACGAGCAGTACTTC. The encoded protein is CASSLDTRSYEQYF.

A few counts support this clonotype. The chain recombines TRBV5-1 with TRBJ2-5; TRBD1 matches 8 bases. The CDR3 is 16 amino acids. After removal of 1 base from V and 4 bases from J, the junction contained 9 bases not matched to a gene. The germline CDR1 and CDR2 sequences are SGHRS and YFSETQ. The chain's CDR3 is CASSLPTRGQAETQYF. The CDR3 region has the DNA TGCGCCAGCAGCTTGCCCACCAGGGGGCAGGCAGAGACCCAGTACTTC.

The genes are TRBV6-5 and TRBJ2-2, with TRBD1 identical over 11 bases. V trimming: 6 bases; J trimming: 4 bases; junction bases outside the gene matches: 7. This CDR3 contains 16 residues. CDR1 and CDR2 from the germline V gene are MNHEY and SVGAGI. The CDR3 DNA is TGTGCCAGCAGAGACCCGGACAGGGGGCTCACCGGGGAGCTGTTTTTT. Translation: CASRDPDRGLTGELFF.

For this clonotype: The missing conserved phenylalanine or tryptophan at the end of this CDR3 makes a read error likely. This chain joins TRBV11-1 and TRBJ1-1; D unclear. There are 14 residues in the CDR3. CDR1 is SGHAT and CDR2 is FQDESV in the germline V gene (reference sequence). V lost 5 bases, J lost 0 bases, and 10 bases lay in between. The CDR3 coding sequence is TGTGCCAGCAGCCCCACGGGATTGAACACTGAAGCTTTCTGT. Its translation: CASSPTGLNTEAFC.

Concerning this clonotype: The junction differs from germline at one of its ends, possibly a read error. The chain recombines TRBV7-3 with TRBJ1-1, with 7 bases matching TRBD1. This CDR3 spans 14 amino acids. Germline values: CDR1 SGHTA, CDR2 FQGTGA. The CDR3 DNA reads as TGTGCTAGCAGCCCCACAGGGGTAGAGGCTGAAGCTTTCTTT. Its translation: CASSPTGVEAEAFF.

With respect to this clonotype: Given a much more abundant clone one base away, this may be a read error. V usage is TRBV27 and J usage is TRBJ2-2, with D uncertain. The V gene lost 8 bases and the J gene lost 6 bases, with 4 bases spanning the gap. Germline V gene data show CDR1 as MNHEY and CDR2 as SMNVEV (reference sequence). The CDR3 loop spans 10 amino acids. The CDR3 DNA sequence: TGTGCCAGCGGGCCCGGGGAGCTGTTTTTT. Translated: CASGPGELFF.

At least ten counts were recorded for this clonotype. The J gene is TRBJ2-7, the V gene TRBV12-3 or TRBV12-4, with a weak D call TRBD1 (5 bases). V lost 7 bases and J lost 0, with 13 bases in between. The CDR3 totals 14 residues. The CDR3 nucleotides are TGTGCCAGCAACACAGGACCAGGCTCCTACGAGCAGTACTTC. It codes for CASNTGPGSYEQYF.

There are a few counts of this clonotype. One junction end disagrees with the germline gene, perhaps due to a read error. The rearrangement links TRBV5-3 to TRBJ2-7; D may be TRBD1 (5 bases). TRBV5-3 is assigned to the ORF class and has an uncertain function. This CDR3 is built from 12 residues. In DNA, the CDR3 is TGTGCCAGCAGCTTCGGACAAGACGAGCAGTACTTC. Translated: CASSFGQDEQYF.

This clonotype has just a few counts. The chain employs TRBV24-1 and TRBJ1-5; possible D gene TRBD1, 6 bases. The germline V gene encodes CDR1 KGHDR and CDR2 SFDVKD. CDR3 length equals 15 residues. Trimming took off 8 bases at V and 1 base at J, with 14 bases between the two ends. The CDR3 sequence is CATMCPGHSNQPQHF. In DNA, the CDR3 is TGTGCCACCATGTGTCCGGGACACAGCAATCAGCCCCAGCATTTT.

This clonotype was recorded at least ten times. The CDR3 sequence: CAISPGLAGRSEQFF. The CDR3 coding sequence is TGTGCCATCAGTCCGGGACTAGCGGGAAGGAGTGAGCAGTTCTTC. The chain employs TRBV10-3 and TRBJ2-1, with 13 nucleotides matching TRBD2. Unmatched junction bases numbered 7, after V lost 5 bases and J lost 9 bases. The CDR3 contains 15 residues. Germline V gene lookup returns CDR1 ENHRY and CDR2 SYGVKD.

V is TRBV2 and J is TRBJ2-3, with 10 bases that match TRBD2. The CDR3 runs 16 residues. The V gene end was trimmed by 3 bases and the J gene end by 2 bases; junction bases not matched to a gene: 5. Germline assignment: CDR1 SNHLY and CDR2 FYNNEI. The chain's CDR3 is CASSEWLAGDTDTQYF. The DNA for the CDR3 is TGTGCCAGCAGTGAGTGGCTAGCGGGGGACACAGATACGCAGTATTTT.

The genes are TRBV4-2 and TRBJ1-6; the D gene is possibly TRBD1 (5 bases). CDR3 size: 18 residues. V was pared by 0 bases and J by 10 bases, with 22 bases between. In germline, CDR1 is LGHNA, CDR2 YNFKEQ. CDR3 sequence reads: CASSQDSHSQGSGSPLHF. The CDR3 coding sequence is TGTGCCAGCAGCCAAGATTCCCACTCTCAGGGCTCTGGGTCACCCCTCCACTTT.

The chain uses TRBV27 and TRBJ2-7; a weak D match, TRBD1 (5 bases). This CDR3 has 13 residues. V shed 4 bases and J shed 4 bases, with 11 bases lying between them. Germline loops: CDR1 MNHEY, CDR2 SMNVEV (reference sequence). The CDR3 reads CASSYDRKYEQYF. In nucleotides, the CDR3 is TGTGCCAGCAGTTATGACAGAAAGTACGAGCAGTACTTC.

The chain carries TRBV24-1 and TRBJ2-7, with D perhaps assigned TRBD1 or TRBD2 (5 bases each). The CDR3 length is 14 residues. V lost 3 bases to trimming and J lost 3 bases, with 11 bases between them. Per germline, CDR1 KGHDR and CDR2 SFDVKD. CDR3 DNA: TGTGCCACCAGTGATACGGGACCCTACTACGAGCAGTACTTC. Translated: CATSDTGPYYEQYF.

A word on this clonotype: With a much larger clone just one base away, this may be a read error. Because it lacks the conserved phenylalanine or tryptophan at the end, this CDR3 is likely a read error. The DNA is left out, because the CDR3 cannot be placed on it with certainty; the CDR3 is given as TCRdb lists it. The chain is built from TRBV7-1 and TRBJ2-2; the D call of TRBD2 is as the table states it, not checked on the DNA. TRBV7-1 is an ORF, and what it does is uncertain. The CDR3 is 14 residues long, counting both termini. The CDR3: CASSSSGTSGGHFY.

The sample holds many counts of this clonotype. The rearrangement joins TRBV6-1 to TRBJ1-5; D gene ambiguous. This CDR3 contains 15 residues. Germline CDR1 MNHNS, CDR2 SASEGT. Trimming removed 5 bases at V and 3 bases at J, with 14 bases between. The DNA of the CDR3 is TGTGCCAGCAGTTGGGGTCCAGGCGTCAATCAGCCCCAGCATTTT. Translating it yields CASSWGPGVNQPQHF.

In this sample, this clonotype turned up many times. V is TRBV6-5 and J is TRBJ2-3; the D is unclear. With 2 bases removed from V and 6 bases from J, the gap between germline ends came to 12 bases. CDR1 is MNHEY and CDR2 is SVGAGI in the germline V gene. The CDR3 has 14 amino acids. In DNA, the CDR3 is TGTGCCAGCAGTTACGGCCCTCCCGGGGATACGCAGTATTTT. Amino acids: CASSYGPPGDTQYF.